This TCR beta chain was obtained from a study of blood T cell repertoires in COVID-19. Under the authors' procedure: For nucleated cells, counts were estimated from reference gene primer amplification. Measured with immunoSEQ multiplex PCR; TCRdb has only the in-frame clones, and not every one. Clone size and the V and J calls come from that table; the DNA yielded D and trimming. This table has hundreds of thousands of clones, around 82% appearing once. The CDR3 has 14 amino acids. J gave up 2 bases and V 6 bases, and 3 bases lay outside the gene matches. The germline V gene encodes CDR1 MNHNY and CDR2 SVGAGI (reference sequence). With respect to this clone: Other nucleotide sequences from this sample produce the same CDR3.

The sequencing input was peripheral blood. This rearrangement joins TRBV6-6 to TRBJ1-5; the match to TRBD1 covers 8 bases. The clonotype originates from a man older than 75 with acute or convalescent COVID-19. Here the CDR3 reads CASSATGGNQPQHF. The CDR3 DNA sequence: TGTGCCAGCAGCGCGACAGGGGGCAATCAGCCCCAGCATTTT.